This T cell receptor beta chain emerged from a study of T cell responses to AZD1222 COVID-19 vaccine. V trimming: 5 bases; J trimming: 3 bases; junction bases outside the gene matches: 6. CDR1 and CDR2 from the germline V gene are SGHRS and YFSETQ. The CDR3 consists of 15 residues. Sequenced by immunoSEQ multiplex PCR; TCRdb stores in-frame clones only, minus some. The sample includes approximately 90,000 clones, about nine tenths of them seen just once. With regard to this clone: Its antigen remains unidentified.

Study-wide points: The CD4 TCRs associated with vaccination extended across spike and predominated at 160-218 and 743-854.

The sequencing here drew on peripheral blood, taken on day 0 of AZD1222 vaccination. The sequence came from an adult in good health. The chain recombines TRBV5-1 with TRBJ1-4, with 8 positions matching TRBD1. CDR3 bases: TGCGCCAGCAGTTCAGGGGGCGCGGCTAATGAAAAACTGTTTTTT. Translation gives CASSSGGAANEKLFF.